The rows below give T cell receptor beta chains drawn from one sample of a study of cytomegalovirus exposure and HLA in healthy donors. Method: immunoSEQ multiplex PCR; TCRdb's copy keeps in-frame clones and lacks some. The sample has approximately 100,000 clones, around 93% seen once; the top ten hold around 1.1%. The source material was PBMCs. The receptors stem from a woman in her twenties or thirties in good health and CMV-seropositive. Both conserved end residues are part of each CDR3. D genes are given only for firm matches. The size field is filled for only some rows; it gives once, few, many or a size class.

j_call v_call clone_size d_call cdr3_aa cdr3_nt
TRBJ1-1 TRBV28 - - CASKSRYSRTANTEAFF TGTGCCAGCAAATCCCGCTACTCTAGGACAGCTAACACTGAAGCTTTCTTT
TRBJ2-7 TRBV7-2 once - CASSPRDEQYF TGTGCCAGCAGCCCCCGGGATGAACAGTACTTC
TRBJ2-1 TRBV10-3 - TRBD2 CAISGFREGNEQFF TGTGCCATCAGTGGTTTCCGGGAGGGCAATGAGCAGTTCTTC
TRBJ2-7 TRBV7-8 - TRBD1 CASSALSGQGASYEQYF TGTGCCAGCAGCGCCCTCAGTGGGCAGGGGGCCTCCTACGAGCAGTACTTC
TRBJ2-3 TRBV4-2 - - CASSPSGRTDTQYF TGTGCCAGCAGCCCGAGCGGGCGCACAGATACGCAGTATTTT
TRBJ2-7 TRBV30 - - CAWSVQGWATDRYEQYF TGTGCCTGGAGTGTACAGGGTTGGGCAACAGATAGGTACGAGCAGTACTTC
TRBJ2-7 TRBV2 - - CASSVSRLSYEQYF TGTGCCAGCAGTGTGTCGCGGCTTTCGTACGAGCAGTACTTC
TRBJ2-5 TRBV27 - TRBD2 CASRASSGKETQYF TGTGCCAGCAGAGCCTCTAGCGGGAAAGAGACCCAGTACTTC
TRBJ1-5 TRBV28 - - CASSLNRDQPQHF TGTGCCAGCAGTTTAAACAGGGATCAGCCCCAGCATTTT
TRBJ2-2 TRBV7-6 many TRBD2 CASSLDSGSGELFF TGTGCCAGCAGCTTGGATAGCGGGAGCGGGGAGCTGTTTTTT
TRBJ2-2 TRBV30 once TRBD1 CAWNADRVNTGELFF TGTGCCTGGAATGCGGACAGGGTGAACACCGGGGAGCTGTTTTTT
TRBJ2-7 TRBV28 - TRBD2 CASYSGRGDEQYF TGTGCCTCCTATAGCGGGAGAGGGGACGAGCAGTACTTC
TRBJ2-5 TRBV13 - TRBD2 CASSQPGLAGDRGQETQYF TGTGCCAGCAGCCAACCGGGACTAGCGGGAGATAGGGGCCAAGAGACCCAGTACTTC
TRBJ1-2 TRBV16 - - CASSQFLQYGYTF TGTGCCAGCAGCCAATTTTTGCAGTATGGCTACACCTTC
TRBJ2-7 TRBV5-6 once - CASSWGEDGSYEQYF TGTGCCAGCAGTTGGGGAGAGGACGGATCCTACGAGCAGTACTTC
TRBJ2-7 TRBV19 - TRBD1 CASSTGTGSYEQYF TGTGCCAGTAGCACCGGGACAGGGTCCTACGAGCAGTACTTC
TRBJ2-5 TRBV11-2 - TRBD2 CASSSWTSGKQETQYF TGTGCCAGCAGCTCCTGGACTAGCGGGAAGCAAGAGACCCAGTACTTC
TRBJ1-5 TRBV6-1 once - CASSGGMVFQPQHF TGTGCCAGCAGTGGGGGCATGGTATTCCAGCCCCAGCATTTT
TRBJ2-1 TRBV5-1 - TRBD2 CASSFLAASNEQFF TGCGCCAGCAGCTTCCTAGCGGCGAGCAATGAGCAGTTCTTC
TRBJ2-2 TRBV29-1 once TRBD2 CSVGGGRAGFGELFF TGCAGCGTTGGCGGCGGGAGGGCCGGATTCGGGGAGCTGTTTTTT
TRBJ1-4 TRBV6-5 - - CASSYSEATNEKLFF TGTGCCAGCAGTTACTCAGAGGCAACTAATGAAAAACTGTTTTTT
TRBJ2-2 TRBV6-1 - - CASRERGSGLQNTGELFF TGTGCCAGCAGAGAACGGGGATCCGGATTACAGAACACCGGGGAGCTGTTTTTT
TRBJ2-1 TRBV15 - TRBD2 CATSRELAGLYNEQFF TGTGCCACCAGCAGAGAGCTAGCGGGATTATACAATGAGCAGTTCTTC
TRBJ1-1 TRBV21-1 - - CASSKAPRNMTGPMNTEAFF TGTGCCAGCAGCAAAGCACCAAGAAACATGACAGGGCCAATGAACACTGAAGCTTTCTTT
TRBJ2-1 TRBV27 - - CASSFAAGYNEQFF TGTGCCAGCAGTTTTGCGGCGGGATACAATGAGCAGTTCTTC
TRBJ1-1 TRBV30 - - CAWSVGGGGTEAFF TGTGCCTGGAGTGTAGGTGGCGGGGGGACTGAAGCTTTCTTT
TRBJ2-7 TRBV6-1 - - CASSQTAKSYEQYF TGTGCCAGCAGTCAGACAGCAAAATCCTACGAGCAGTACTTC
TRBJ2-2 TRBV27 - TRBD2 CASSMGTKGELFF TGTGCCAGCAGTATGGGGACTAAGGGGGAGCTGTTTTTT
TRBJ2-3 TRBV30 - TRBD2 CAWTSPGLAGGGSTDTQYF TGTGCCTGGACGAGCCCGGGACTAGCGGGAGGGGGAAGCACAGATACGCAGTATTTT
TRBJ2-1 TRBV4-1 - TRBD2 CASSQDQGLAGSNEQFF TGCGCCAGCAGCCAAGATCAGGGACTAGCGGGATCTAATGAGCAGTTCTTC
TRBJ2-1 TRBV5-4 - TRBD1 CASSRRPGQGINEQFF TGTGCCAGCAGCCGCCGGCCGGGACAGGGAATTAATGAGCAGTTCTTC
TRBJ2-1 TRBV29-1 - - CSVAPSRLKSSYNEQFF TGCAGCGTTGCCCCCTCTCGCCTAAAGAGCTCCTACAATGAGCAGTTCTTC
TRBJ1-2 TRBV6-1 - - CASNKDRGIYGYTF TGTGCCAGCAATAAGGACAGAGGAATTTATGGCTACACCTTC
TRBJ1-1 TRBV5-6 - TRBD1 CASSFDRGRGGSFF TGTGCCAGCAGCTTCGACAGGGGGCGGGGAGGGTCCTTCTTT
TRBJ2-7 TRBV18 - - CASSLGLWLEQYF TGTGCCAGCTCACTGGGACTTTGGTTAGAGCAGTACTTC
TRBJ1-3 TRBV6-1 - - CASQQGSGNTIYF TGTGCCAGCCAGCAGGGCTCTGGAAACACCATATATTTT
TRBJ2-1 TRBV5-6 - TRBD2 CASSISGMFGEQFF TGTGCCAGCAGCATTAGCGGGATGTTCGGTGAGCAGTTCTTC
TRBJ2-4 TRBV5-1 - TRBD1 CASSAGTGALAKNIQYF TGCGCCAGCAGCGCCGGGACAGGGGCCCTAGCCAAAAACATTCAGTACTTC
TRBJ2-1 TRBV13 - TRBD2 CASSLVAGLAGSYNEQFF TGTGCCAGCAGCTTAGTCGCGGGACTAGCGGGCTCCTACAATGAGCAGTTCTTC
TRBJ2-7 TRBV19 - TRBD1 CASRPGSGQGFEQYF TGTGCCAGTAGGCCAGGATCGGGACAGGGTTTTGAGCAGTACTTC
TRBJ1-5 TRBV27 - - CASSLSGDQGNQPQHF TGTGCCAGCAGTTTATCCGGGGATCAGGGCAATCAGCCCCAGCATTTT
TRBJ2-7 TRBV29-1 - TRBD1 CSVRTQGALSYEQYF TGCAGCGTACGCACTCAGGGGGCGCTATCCTACGAGCAGTACTTC
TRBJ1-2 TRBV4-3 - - CASSPQGGPFPSYGYTF TGCGCCAGCAGCCCACAGGGTGGCCCTTTCCCCTCCTATGGCTACACCTTC
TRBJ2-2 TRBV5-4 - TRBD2 CASSSGVTSGRAANTGELFF TGTGCCAGCAGCTCGGGGGTGACTAGCGGGAGGGCTGCGAACACCGGGGAGCTGTTTTTT
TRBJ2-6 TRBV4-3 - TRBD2 CASSQSPTSAGANVLTF TGCGCCAGCAGCCAAAGCCCCACTAGCGCTGGGGCCAACGTCCTGACTTTC
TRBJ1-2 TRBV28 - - CASSLGGLVGGYTF TGTGCCAGCAGTTTAGGTGGACTTGTAGGTGGCTACACCTTC
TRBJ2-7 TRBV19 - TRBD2 CASSKGSSGRYYEQYF TGTGCCAGTAGCAAAGGGTCTAGCGGGAGATATTACGAGCAGTACTTC
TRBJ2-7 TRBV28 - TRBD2 CASSLEGLAGVSYEQYF TGTGCCAGCAGTTTAGAGGGACTAGCGGGAGTCTCCTACGAGCAGTACTTC
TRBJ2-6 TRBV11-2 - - CASSFRRTTNSGANVLTF TGTGCCAGCAGCTTCCGACGGACTACCAACTCTGGGGCCAACGTCCTGACTTTC
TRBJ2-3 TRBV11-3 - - CASSFEGESTDTQYF TGTGCCAGCAGCTTTGAGGGAGAAAGCACAGATACGCAGTATTTT
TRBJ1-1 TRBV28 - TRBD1 CASRSWSRGVNTEAFF TGTGCCAGCAGGTCTTGGAGCAGGGGGGTGAACACTGAAGCTTTCTTT